These 10 T cell receptor beta chains came from one sample sequenced in a study of cytomegalovirus exposure and HLA in healthy donors. Vbeta (60) and Jbeta (13) primers were used in the PCR. The protocol was immunoSEQ multiplex PCR, while the TCRdb copy is restricted to in-frame clones and leaves out a portion. This sample has 150,000 to 200,000 clones; around three quarters occur once, and the top ten carry approximately 2.1%. The sample was PBMCs. Receptor source: a woman aged 45 to 65 in good health and CMV-seronegative.

V and J are TRBV27 and TRBJ1-1, with TRBD1 as a possible D gene (5 bases). In germline, CDR1 is MNHEY, CDR2 SMNVEV (reference sequence). Trimming removed 10 bases at V and 0 bases at J, with 12 bases between. The CDR3 is 13 amino acids. CDR3 in amino acids: CATRGHLNTEAFF. In nucleotides, the CDR3 is TGTGCCACCCGTGGACACTTGAACACTGAAGCTTTCTTT.

A word on this clone: Within the sample, other DNA sequences also encode this same CDR3. This chain uses TRBV4-3 with TRBJ1-6; no clear D. The V gene lost 0 bases and the J gene lost 4 bases, with 13 bases spanning the gap. Per germline, CDR1 LGHNA and CDR2 YSLEER. The CDR3 has 17 residues. CDR3 coding DNA: TGCGCCAGCAGCCAAGAGAGGATGAGCTCTTATAATTCACCCCTCCACTTT. The encoded protein is CASSQERMSSYNSPLHF.

This clone has a handful of counts. The rearrangement uses TRBV10-1 and TRBJ1-1, with 8 bases lining up with TRBD1. The V gene end was trimmed by 6 bases and the J gene end by 4 bases; junction bases not matched to a gene: 7. The CDR3 is 14 amino acids. Germline loops: CDR1 WNHNN, CDR2 SYGVQD (reference sequence). CDR3 DNA: TGCGCCAGCAGCGGACAGGGCTCGGGCACTGAAGCTTTCTTT. This encodes CASSGQGSGTEAFF.

This clone was counted once. The CDR3 sequence is CASSLIVKHAEQYF. The CDR3 DNA is TGTGCCAGCAGTTTAATAGTTAAGCATGCCGAGCAGTACTTC. This chain uses TRBV28 with TRBJ2-7; unclear D gene. Germline CDR1 and CDR2: MDHEN and SYDVKM. V was cut by 2 bases and J by 6 bases, with 14 bases left in between. The CDR3 loop spans 14 amino acids.

The CDR3: CASSLSATNEKLFF. In DNA form, the CDR3 reads TGCGCCAGCAGCTTGTCCGCAACTAATGAAAAACTGTTTTTT. This chain joins TRBV5-1 and TRBJ1-4; D not resolved. V lost 1 base and J 0 bases, leaving 4 bases between the germline ends. The CDR3 sequence is 14 residues long. Germline V CDR1 and CDR2: SGHRS, YFSETQ.

The J gene is TRBJ2-1, the V gene TRBV18, with D unresolved. The CDR3 spans 12 residues. Germline V gives CDR1 KGHSH, CDR2 LQKENI. V lost 2 bases to trimming and J lost 7 bases, with 6 bases between them. Here the CDR3 DNA reads TGTGCCAGCTCACCAATGGCTAATGAGCAGTTCTTC. Translating gives CASSPMANEQFF.

The count of this clone is one. The chain couples TRBV7-8 to TRBJ2-1; 13 nucleotides align to TRBD2. V shed 5 bases, J shed 9 bases, and the junction held 10 bases outside the gene matches. Germline CDR1 and CDR2: SGHVS and FQNEAQ. The CDR3 runs 16 residues. CDR3 loop: CASSAELAGGPFEQFF. The CDR3 nucleotides are TGTGCCAGCAGCGCAGAACTAGCGGGGGGGCCTTTTGAGCAGTTCTTC.

The genes are TRBV5-1 and TRBJ1-4; 9 nucleotides line up with TRBD1. This CDR3 region has 15 residues. Looked up from germline, CDR1 is SGHRS and CDR2 is YFSETQ. Trimming took 4 bases from V and 6 from J; bases not matched to a gene: 7. DNA of the CDR3: TGCGCCAGCAGCCCCCAACAGGGGGCTTATGAAAAACTGTTTTTT. Its translation: CASSPQQGAYEKLFF.

The chain carries TRBV11-2 and TRBJ2-7, with TRBD2 identical over 8 bases. V shed 6 bases, J shed 6 bases, and the junction held 10 bases outside the gene matches. This CDR3 is 14 amino acids long. The germline V gene encodes CDR1 SGHAT and CDR2 FQNNGV. Here the CDR3 reads CASSDLAGSVEQYF. Here the CDR3 DNA reads TGTGCCAGCAGTGATTTAGCGGGATCAGTCGAGCAGTACTTC.

This clone was counted between two and nine times. V is TRBV29-1 and J is TRBJ1-1, with unresolved D. The germline gives CDR1 SQVTM, CDR2 ANQGSEA. The CDR3 runs 10 residues. V was cut by 5 bases and J by 7 bases, with 8 bases left in between. CDR3 in DNA: TGCAGCGTTACAGTTAATGAAGCTTTCTTT. Its translation is CSVTVNEAFF.